The rows below give T cell receptor beta chains drawn from one sample of a study of shared clonotypes between healthy human individuals. Repertoires were generated with immunoSEQ multiplex PCR, while TCRdb's copy carries only in-frame clones and drops some. The data show about 470,000 clones, roughly 77% seen once. The sample was PBMCs. These receptors were collected from a woman in her forties in good health. Some clones in this sample may be carry-over from other donors' samples. Each CDR3 is given with its conserved first and last residue. D genes are given only for firm matches. Rows give clone size only sometimes, using once, few, many, or a class for an expanded clone.

D gene: .
J gene: TRBJ1-1
clone size: once
V gene: TRBV7-2
CDR3 protein: CASSLGWRNTEAFF
CDR3 DNA: TGTGCCAGCAGCTTAGGTTGGCGGAACACTGAAGCTTTCTTT

D gene: .
J gene: TRBJ1-3
clone size: .
V gene: TRBV7-2
CDR3 protein: CASSLTGPSSGNTIYF
CDR3 DNA: TGTGCCAGCAGCTTAACGGGACCAAGCTCTGGAAACACCATATATTTT

D gene: TRBD2
J gene: TRBJ2-1
clone size: .
V gene: TRBV9
CDR3 protein: CASSVAPTSGSGVEQFF
CDR3 DNA: TGTGCCAGCAGCGTAGCTCCCACTAGCGGGAGTGGGGTTGAGCAGTTCTTC

D gene: .
J gene: TRBJ2-7
clone size: once
V gene: TRBV28
CDR3 protein: CASNPVGDEQYF
CDR3 DNA: TGTGCCAGCAACCCAGTCGGGGACGAGCAGTACTTC

D gene: TRBD2
J gene: TRBJ2-7
clone size: .
V gene: TRBV6-6
CDR3 protein: CASRPAQRGNENEQYF
CDR3 DNA: TGTGCCAGCAGACCAGCCCAGCGGGGAAACGAGAACGAGCAGTACTTC

D gene: TRBD2
J gene: TRBJ2-7
clone size: .
V gene: TRBV28
CDR3 protein: CASSLWGGTSAVYEQYF
CDR3 DNA: TGTGCCAGCAGTTTATGGGGCGGGACTAGCGCTGTCTACGAGCAGTACTTC

D gene: TRBD1
J gene: TRBJ2-2
clone size: .
V gene: TRBV5-6
CDR3 protein: CASSLPTGDDTGELFF
CDR3 DNA: TGTGCCAGCAGCTTGCCTACAGGGGACGACACCGGGGAGCTGTTTTTT

D gene: .
J gene: TRBJ2-7
clone size: .
V gene: TRBV4-2
CDR3 protein: CASSQDRGGVNRYEQYF
CDR3 DNA: TGTGCCAGCAGCCAAGATCGTGGAGGGGTAAACCGCTACGAGCAGTACTTC

D gene: TRBD2
J gene: TRBJ2-7
clone size: .
V gene: TRBV18
CDR3 protein: CASSPGLAGGFYEQYF
CDR3 DNA: TGTGCCAGCTCACCGGGACTAGCGGGAGGTTTTTACGAGCAGTACTTC

D gene: TRBD1
J gene: TRBJ1-2
clone size: .
V gene: TRBV7-8
CDR3 protein: CASSSSGTVYYGYTF
CDR3 DNA: TGTGCCAGCAGCTCCTCAGGGACAGTTTACTATGGCTACACCTTC

D gene: TRBD2
J gene: TRBJ2-1
clone size: .
V gene: TRBV10-3
CDR3 protein: CAISESPTSGSLYNEQFF
CDR3 DNA: TGTGCCATCAGTGAGTCCCCGACTAGCGGGAGCCTCTACAATGAGCAGTTCTTC

D gene: .
J gene: TRBJ2-1
clone size: .
V gene: TRBV4-3
CDR3 protein: CASSQGWRSADEQFF
CDR3 DNA: TGCGCCAGCAGCCAAGGGTGGAGAAGCGCGGATGAGCAGTTCTTC

D gene: .
J gene: TRBJ1-2
clone size: .
V gene: TRBV5-6
CDR3 protein: CASSLDGKGGYGYTF
CDR3 DNA: TGTGCCAGCAGCTTGGATGGGAAAGGCGGCTATGGCTACACCTTC

D gene: .
J gene: TRBJ2-3
clone size: .
V gene: TRBV10-3
CDR3 protein: CAISPKGDTQYF
CDR3 DNA: TGTGCCATCTCCCCGAAAGGGGATACGCAGTATTTT

D gene: TRBD1
J gene: TRBJ2-5
clone size: .
V gene: TRBV6-5
CDR3 protein: CASSYWDRGVETQYF
CDR3 DNA: TGTGCCAGCAGTTACTGGGACAGGGGTGTCGAGACCCAGTACTTC

D gene: .
J gene: TRBJ2-6
clone size: .
V gene: TRBV5-3
CDR3 protein: CARSLLSNAWANVLTF
CDR3 DNA: TGTGCCAGAAGCTTGCTATCGAATGCCTGGGCCAACGTCCTGACTTTC

D gene: .
J gene: TRBJ2-7
clone size: .
V gene: TRBV2
CDR3 protein: CASSEAGARSDEQYF
CDR3 DNA: TGTGCCAGCAGTGAAGCGGGGGCGCGGAGCGACGAGCAGTACTTC

D gene: TRBD2
J gene: TRBJ2-1
clone size: .
V gene: TRBV5-4
CDR3 protein: CASSRGPAGGRNEQFF
CDR3 DNA: TGTGCCAGCAGCCGGGGTCCAGCGGGAGGGAGGAATGAGCAGTTCTTC

D gene: .
J gene: TRBJ1-2
clone size: .
V gene: TRBV15
CDR3 protein: CATSRDPNPRVANYGYTF
CDR3 DNA: TGTGCCACCAGCAGAGATCCAAATCCTAGGGTTGCTAACTATGGCTACACCTTC

D gene: .
J gene: TRBJ2-1
clone size: .
V gene: TRBV28
CDR3 protein: CASSPTGSYYNEQFF
CDR3 DNA: TGTGCCAGCAGCCCCACAGGGAGCTACTACAATGAGCAGTTCTTC